Presented here are 28 T cell receptor beta chains from one specimen sequenced in a study of cytomegalovirus exposure and HLA in healthy donors. Primers: 60 Vbeta forward and 13 Jbeta reverse. Repertoires were generated with immunoSEQ multiplex PCR, while TCRdb's copy carries only in-frame clones and drops some. Of 200,000 or so clones listed, roughly 76% are singletons. Material for sequencing was PBMCs. These receptor sequences come from a man in his forties in good health and CMV-seropositive.

The rearrangement links TRBV19 to TRBJ1-1; D is undetermined. The germline gives CDR1 LNHDA, CDR2 SQIVND (reference sequence). The CDR3 is 15 residues long. V gave up 0 bases and J gave up 0 bases, with 8 bases separating them. The CDR3, as DNA: TGTGCCAGTAGTATAGATCCGTACATGAACACTGAAGCTTTCTTT. It translates to CASSIDPYMNTEAFF.

The V gene is TRBV5-3, the J gene TRBJ1-5; 7 positions agree with TRBD1. TRBV5-3 is labeled an ORF, and its function is uncertain. The CDR3 totals 17 residues. J lost 9 bases, V lost 4 bases, and 19 bases had no gene match. The CDR3 bases are TGTGCCAGAAGCAACGACAGGGTAGAAGCCCTCGGAGTGCCCCAGCATTTT. Its translation is CARSNDRVEALGVPQHF.

The chain recombines TRBV25-1 with TRBJ2-2; 7 positions match TRBD1. After removal of 4 bases from V and 0 bases from J, the junction contained 5 bases not matched to a gene. The CDR3 is made up of 16 amino acids. Germline CDR1 is MGHDK and CDR2 is SYGVNS. The CDR3 region is CASSVGQGANTGELFF. The CDR3 DNA follows: TGTGCCAGCAGTGTCGGTCAGGGGGCGAACACCGGGGAGCTGTTTTTT.

The chain is built from TRBV7-9 and TRBJ1-4; weak D call: TRBD1 (6 bases). The V and J ends lost 5 bases and 4 bases respectively, with 14 bases between them. The CDR3 is 15 amino acids. Germline V gives CDR1 SEHNR, CDR2 FQNEAQ (reference sequence). CDR3: CASSPRQDGNEKLFF. The CDR3 region has the DNA TGTGCCAGCAGCCCCAGACAGGACGGTAATGAAAAACTGTTTTTT.

The V and J genes are TRBV7-9 and TRBJ1-3, with no clear D. Trimming took 6 bases from V and 0 from J, leaving 9 bases between them. The CDR3 totals 14 residues. Germline lookup yields CDR1 SEHNR and CDR2 FQNEAQ (reference sequence). For the CDR3, the DNA is TGTGCCAGCAGTCCAGGCTTCTCTGGAAACACCATATATTTT. As protein: CASSPGFSGNTIYF.

The chain joins TRBV9 to TRBJ2-5; TRBD2 might be the D (5 bases). Near its end, the DNA agrees better with TRBJ2-7, so the J call may be wrong. Germline CDR1 SGDLS, CDR2 YYNGEE. There are 16 residues in the CDR3. The CDR3 loop is CASSPGGRFSRVEQYF. CDR3 DNA: TGTGCCAGCAGCCCCGGAGGACGTTTCAGTCGTGTCGAGCAGTACTTC.

This sequence joins TRBV10-2 and TRBJ2-3; 11 bases agree with TRBD2. The germline V gene has CDR1 WSHSY and CDR2 SAAADI. CDR3 length: 14 residues. The V and J ends lost 4 bases and 9 bases, in that order; junction bases with no gene match: 6. CDR3 in amino acids: CASSGLAGGTTQYF. The CDR3 nucleotides are TGCGCCAGCAGTGGTCTAGCGGGGGGAACCACGCAGTATTTT.

This chain joins TRBV11-3 and TRBJ2-2; 10 bases map to TRBD1. Germline V gene data show CDR1 as SGHNT and CDR2 as YENEEA. J gave up 6 bases and V 3 bases, and 1 base lay outside the gene matches. The CDR3 runs 14 residues. CDR3 bases: TGTGCCAGCAGCTTTGGACAGGGGGCCGGGGAGCTGTTTTTT. It encodes CASSFGQGAGELFF.

The chain combines TRBV5-6 with TRBJ2-3; 7 positions match TRBD1. Germline V gene sequence: CDR1 SGHDT, CDR2 YYEEEE. Unmatched junction bases numbered 5, after V lost 0 bases and J lost 4 bases. This CDR3 region has 15 residues. CDR3 nucleotide sequence: TGTGCCAGCAGCTTGGGAGGGGGCGGTGCAGATACGCAGTATTTT. It specifies CASSLGGGGADTQYF.

This chain connects TRBV27 to TRBJ1-5; D perhaps matches TRBD1 (6 bases). Per germline, CDR1 MNHEY and CDR2 SMNVEV (reference sequence). The CDR3 sequence is 18 residues long. V lost 4 bases, J lost 5 bases, and 24 bases lay in between. CDR3 in amino acids: CASSSLYQTNRADQPQHF. CDR3 DNA: TGTGCCAGCAGTTCCCTGTATCAGACCAACAGGGCGGATCAGCCCCAGCATTTT.

The sample holds a few counts of this clone. J is TRBJ2-7 and V is TRBV5-4, with D perhaps TRBD2 (6 bases). Trimming shortened V by 0 bases and J by 3 bases, and 13 bases separated the two germline ends. The germline V gene encodes CDR1 SGHNT and CDR2 YYREEE (reference sequence). The CDR3 consists of 15 residues. The CDR3 coding sequence is TGTGCCAGCAGCTTGGCCGGGACCGGGGGCTACGAGCAGTACTTC. Translating it yields CASSLAGTGGYEQYF. Complete variable domain (other parts from reference TRBV5-4 and TRBJ2-7): ETGVTQSPTHLIKTRGQQVTLRCSSQSGHNTVSWYQQALGQGPQFIFQYYREEENGRGNFPPRFSGLQFPNYSSELNVNALELDDSALYLCASSLAGTGGYEQYFGPGTRLTVT.

The chain couples TRBV7-6 to TRBJ1-2, with D unresolved. Between the trimmed V and J ends, which lost 2 bases and 4 bases, there was a span of 8 bases. CDR1 SGHVS and CDR2 FNYEAQ come from the germline V gene. The CDR3 runs to 13 residues. DNA for the CDR3: TGTGCCAGCAGCTTACAGAACCTCTATGGCTACACCTTC. This translates into CASSLQNLYGYTF.

Details on this clone: At one end the junction does not follow the germline gene, possibly because of a read error. V and J are TRBV15 and TRBJ2-7; 11 bases fit TRBD2. CDR1 and CDR2 from the germline V gene are LNHNV and YYDKDF (reference sequence). The length of the CDR3 is 16 residues. The CDR3 DNA reads TGTGCCACCAGCGGAGAGGGAGGACTAGCGGGCCACGAGCAGTACTTC. Encoded protein: CATSGEGGLAGHEQYF.

J is TRBJ1-5 and V is TRBV4-1, with D possibly TRBD1 on 6 matching bases. Germline CDR1 and CDR2: MGHRA and YSYEKL. The CDR3 is 15 amino acids. Trimming cost V 0 bases and J 6 bases, with 12 bases left between them. DNA of the CDR3: TGCGCCAGCAGCCAAGAGACGGCAGGGGTTCAGCCCCAGCATTTT. Translated, it gives CASSQETAGVQPQHF.

V is TRBV4-1 and J is TRBJ2-3, with 8 bases aligning to TRBD2. V lost 1 base to trimming and J lost 4 bases; unmatched junction nucleotides: 10. The CDR3 is made up of 17 amino acids. The germline V gene encodes CDR1 MGHRA and CDR2 YSYEKL. This chain's CDR3 is CASSQAPGLAGADTQYF. The CDR3 DNA is TGCGCCAGCAGCCAAGCCCCAGGACTAGCTGGGGCAGATACGCAGTATTTT.

The CDR3 spells CASSDSRGGPTYEQYF. CDR3 bases: TGTGCCAGCAGTGACTCTCGGGGGGGGCCCACCTACGAGCAGTACTTC. V gene TRBV2 combines with J gene TRBJ2-7; TRBD2 matches at 8 bases. CDR1 is SNHLY, CDR2 FYNNEI, per germline. This CDR3 comprises 16 residues. V lost 3 bases, J lost 2 bases, and 9 bases stayed unmatched. Full variable domain (missing parts from reference TRBV2 and TRBJ2-7): EPEVTQTPSHQVTQMGQEVILRCVPISNHLYFYWYRQILGQKVEFLVSFYNNEISEKSEIFDDQFSVERPDGSNFTLKIRSTKLEDSAMYFCASSDSRGGPTYEQYFGPGTRLTVT.

The chain uses TRBV27 and TRBJ2-3; tentative D call: TRBD1 (6 bases). This CDR3 contains 16 residues. Between the trimmed V and J ends, which lost 2 bases and 4 bases, there was a span of 16 bases. CDR1 MNHEY and CDR2 SMNVEV come from the germline V gene (reference sequence). The CDR3, as DNA: TGTGCCAGCAGTTTAGTAAGGGACAATGGGGCAGATACGCAGTATTTT. Translated, it gives CASSLVRDNGADTQYF.

The chain is built from TRBV6-5 and TRBJ2-5, with 7 nucleotides matching TRBD1. V lost 4 bases, J lost 5 bases, and 4 bases stayed unmatched. This CDR3 region has 13 residues. Germline V lookup: CDR1 MNHEY, CDR2 SVGAGI. The CDR3: CASSSGTVETQYF. DNA of the CDR3: TGTGCCAGCAGTTCTGGGACAGTTGAGACCCAGTACTTC.

The J gene is TRBJ1-5, the V gene TRBV28; no reliable D call. The V end was cut by 7 bases, the J end by 7 bases, with 17 bases between. Germline V gene sequence: CDR1 MDHEN, CDR2 SYDVKM. This CDR3 region has 14 residues. In DNA form, the CDR3 reads TGTGCCAGCAACGGGCCGGCCGCGGGGCAGCCCCAGCATTTT. It translates to CASNGPAAGQPQHF.

The chain carries TRBV28 and TRBJ2-5, with 7 bases aligning to TRBD1. Germline CDR1 MDHEN, CDR2 SYDVKM. This CDR3 spans 13 amino acids. The V segment lost 6 bases and the J segment 5 bases; nucleotides outside the gene matches: 6. This CDR3 reads CASSATGPETQYF. The CDR3 bases are TGTGCCAGCAGCGCGACAGGGCCGGAGACCCAGTACTTC.

Here the CDR3 DNA reads TGTGCCACCAGCAGAGAAAACTACGAGCAGTACTTC. It translates to CATSRENYEQYF. This sequence joins TRBV15 and TRBJ2-5, with unresolved D. TRBJ2-7 matches the DNA end more closely, so the J call is doubtful. Germline lookup yields CDR1 LNHNV and CDR2 YYDKDF (reference sequence). The CDR3 covers 12 residues.

The chain is built from TRBV2 and TRBJ2-5, with 10 bases lining up with TRBD2. CDR3 size: 15 residues. From germline, CDR1 is SNHLY and CDR2 FYNNEI. V was clipped by 3 bases and J by 6 bases; unmatched bases: 7. The CDR3: CASSDRAGGPKTQYF. The CDR3 nucleotides are TGTGCCAGCAGTGATCGAGCGGGGGGGCCTAAGACCCAGTACTTC.

The V gene is TRBV7-3, the J gene TRBJ2-1, with 10 bases matching TRBD1. With 5 bases clipped from V and 6 bases from J, the junction kept 4 bases outside the gene matches. Germline assignment: CDR1 SGHTA and CDR2 FQGTGA. The CDR3 spans 14 residues. CDR3 sequence reads: CASSTRTGGNEQFF. DNA for the CDR3: TGTGCCAGCAGCACCCGGACAGGGGGCAATGAGCAGTTCTTC. Filled out from reference TRBV7-3 and TRBJ2-1, the complete variable domain reads GAGVSQTPSNKVTEKGKYVELRCDPISGHTALYWYRQSLGQGPEFLIYFQGTGAADDSGLPNDRFFAVRPEGSVSTLKIQRTERGDSAVYLCASSTRTGGNEQFFGPGTRLTVL.

The J gene is TRBJ1-4, the V gene TRBV27, with no clear D. CDR1 MNHEY and CDR2 SMNVEV come from the germline V gene (reference sequence). The CDR3 is made up of 17 amino acids. Trimming took off 0 bases at V and 2 bases at J, with 13 bases between the two ends. CDR3 sequence: CASSLSPFGSTNEKLFF. The CDR3 nucleotides read TGTGCCAGCAGTTTATCCCCCTTCGGTAGTACTAATGAAAAACTGTTTTTT.

This clone was observed a handful of times. The gene calls are TRBV19 and TRBJ2-6; 9 nucleotides align to TRBD1. CDR1 LNHDA and CDR2 SQIVND come from the germline V gene (reference sequence). The CDR3 loop spans 19 amino acids. Losses at the gene ends were 7 bases for V and 0 bases for J; bases not matched to a gene: 13. The CDR3 coding sequence is TGTGCCAGTAAGGGCGTAGGGGACAGGGCCCTCTCTGGGGCCAACGTCCTGACTTTC. Its translation is CASKGVGDRALSGANVLTF.

The V and J genes are TRBV9 and TRBJ1-4, with a weak D call TRBD1 (6 bases). V was cut by 4 bases and J by 7 bases, with 14 bases left in between. Per germline, CDR1 SGDLS and CDR2 YYNGEE. This CDR3 region has 14 residues. The CDR3 is CASSPGGLGEKLFF. The CDR3 region has the DNA TGTGCCAGCAGCCCCGGGGGGCTCGGTGAAAAACTGTTTTTT.

J is TRBJ2-3 and V is TRBV11-2; 14 nucleotides match TRBD2. Germline V gene sequence: CDR1 SGHAT, CDR2 FQNNGV. V lost 4 bases and J lost 5; bases outside the gene matches: 5. The CDR3 is 16 amino acids. Here the CDR3 reads CASSSGLAGGEDTQYF. As DNA, the CDR3 is TGTGCCAGCAGCTCCGGACTAGCGGGGGGTGAAGATACGCAGTATTTT.

This clone was seen only once. The genes are TRBV18 and TRBJ2-5, with 7 bases matching TRBD2. In germline, CDR1 is KGHSH, CDR2 LQKENI. The CDR3 extends over 16 amino acids. The J segment lost 2 bases and the V segment lost 0 bases, leaving 6 bases of the junction unmatched. The chain's CDR3 is CASSPPLAAIQETQYF. The CDR3 DNA is TGTGCCAGCTCACCACCGCTAGCGGCCATTCAAGAGACCCAGTACTTC.